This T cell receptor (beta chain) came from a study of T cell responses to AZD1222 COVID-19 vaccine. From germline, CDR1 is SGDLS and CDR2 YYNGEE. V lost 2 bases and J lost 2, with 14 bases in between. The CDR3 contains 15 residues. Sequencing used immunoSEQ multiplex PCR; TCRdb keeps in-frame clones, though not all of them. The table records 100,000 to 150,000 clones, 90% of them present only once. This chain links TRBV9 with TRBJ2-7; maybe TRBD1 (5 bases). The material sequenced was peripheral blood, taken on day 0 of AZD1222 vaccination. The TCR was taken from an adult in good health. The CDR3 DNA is TGTGCCAGCAGCGTCTCTCAGGGCCCAACCTACGAGCAGTACTTC. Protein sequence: CASSVSQGPTYEQYF.